The 21 T cell receptor beta chains below were found in one sample sequenced in a study of T-cell reconstitution after alpha-beta-depleted transplantation in children (dated by TCRdb to the mid-2010s). The treatment or condition label of this sample denotes: allogeneic hematopoietic cell transplantation with graft depleted of TCRalphabeta T cells and CD19 B cells. Preparation of the library involved PCR. TCRdb names Illumina HiSeq 2500 as the instrument used. Molecular barcoding was employed in the preparation of TCR libraries, with unique molecular identifiers being used to normalize TCRbeta repertoire quantification. In-frame beta chains were kept once TCRdb had trimmed the public reads at Q25 with fastp and called clones with MiXCR. Merged by CDR3 protein, the rows form single entries marked with the most common genes and DNA. In all, the sample holds 500,000 to 650,000 distinct CDR3 sequences, and approximately 10% of those were seen once. The ten largest clones add up to about 14% of the sample.

Sequencing was performed on PBMCs, mostly from graft donor cells, taken 180 days after TCRalphabeta/CD19-depleted stem cell transplant. The source of these receptors is a female patient aged 2-10 years who had a stem cell transplant for aplastic anemia, so the T cells may come from the graft donor.

This clonotype occurred a few times. The chain carries TRBV18 and TRBJ2-2; D possibly corresponds to TRBD2 (5 bases). CDR1 KGHSH and CDR2 LQKENI come from the germline V gene. CDR3 length: 15 amino acids. With 3 bases removed from V and 6 bases from J, the gap between germline ends came to 14 bases. The DNA of the CDR3 is TGTGCCAGCTCACCTCCGGAGAGGGCCCCCGGGGAGCTGTTTTTT. This translates into CASSPPERAPGELFF.

This clonotype was recorded a few times. V and J are TRBV20-1 and TRBJ2-3; D gene ambiguous. V lost 8 bases to trimming and J lost 2 bases, with 11 bases between them. From germline, CDR1 is DFQATT and CDR2 SNEGSKA (reference sequence). The CDR3 is 12 amino acids. The CDR3 loop is CSRRRNTDTQYF. CDR3 coding DNA: TGCAGTCGCAGAAGAAACACAGATACGCAGTATTTT.

This rearrangement joins TRBV24-1 to TRBJ2-2, with 7 bases lining up with TRBD2. V was pared by 5 bases and J by 4 bases, with 6 bases of the junction left unmatched. This CDR3 is built from 15 residues. Germline CDR1 KGHDR, CDR2 SFDVKD. The CDR3 bases are TGTGCCACCAGTGGAGGGAGGGCGCTCACCGGGGAGCTGTTTTTT. Protein: CATSGGRALTGELFF.

The V and J genes are TRBV9 and TRBJ2-2, with D perhaps being TRBD1 or TRBD2 (5 bases each). CDR3 length: 15 residues. Germline V gene data show CDR1 as SGDLS and CDR2 as YYNGEE. V was pared by 6 bases and J by 0 bases, with 12 bases between. The chain's CDR3 is CASNRGDANTGELFF. The CDR3 DNA is TGTGCCAGCAACCGAGGGGACGCGAACACCGGGGAGCTGTTTTTT.

This clonotype has more than one count but fewer than ten. V gene TRBV12-3 or TRBV12-4 combines with J gene TRBJ2-3; D is perhaps TRBD2 (5 bases). The CDR3 covers 15 residues. Trimming removed 2 bases from V and 2 bases from J, with 11 bases in between. The CDR3: CASSLLPADTDTQYF. The CDR3, as DNA: TGTGCCAGCAGTTTATTGCCAGCGGACACAGATACGCAGTATTTT.

This chain links TRBV6-5 with TRBJ2-1, with 12 bases lining up with TRBD2. This CDR3 comprises 16 residues. Germline V gene lookup returns CDR1 MNHEY and CDR2 SVGAGI. With 0 bases clipped from V and 8 bases from J, the junction kept 5 bases outside the gene matches. As DNA, the CDR3 is TGTGCCAGCAGTTACTCACTAGCGGGGGGAAATTATGAGCAGTTCTTC. This gives the protein CASSYSLAGGNYEQFF.

This clonotype was seen repeatedly, ten times or more. CDR3 loop: CASSSRTRRWTGELFF. CDR3 sequence (DNA): TGTGCCAGCAGTTCGAGGACTAGGCGGTGGACCGGGGAGCTGTTTTTT. The chain links TRBV6-5 to TRBJ2-2, with 7 bases that match TRBD2. Losses at the gene ends were 4 bases for V and 5 bases for J; bases not matched to a gene: 10. Germline V gene lookup returns CDR1 MNHEY and CDR2 SVGAGI. The CDR3 totals 16 residues.

In its sample, this clonotype was seen many times. The rearrangement joins TRBV20-1 to TRBJ1-5, with D possibly matching TRBD1 (5 bases). The CDR3 extends over 13 amino acids. CDR1 and CDR2 (germline): DFQATT, SNEGSKA (reference sequence). V dropped 6 bases and J dropped 9 bases, with 18 bases sitting between them. CDR3 residues: CSARDRRWGPQHF. The CDR3 region has the DNA TGCAGTGCCAGGGACCGAAGGTGGGGGCCCCAGCATTTT.

This clonotype was observed many times. This chain links TRBV10-3 with TRBJ1-1; possible D gene TRBD1, 5 bases. This CDR3 is built from 14 residues. V was pared by 6 bases and J by 1 base, with 12 bases between. Germline lookup yields CDR1 ENHRY and CDR2 SYGVKD. The CDR3 region is CAISVQGANTEAFF. CDR3 in DNA: TGTGCCATCAGCGTTCAAGGGGCGAACACTGAAGCTTTCTTT.

This clonotype was recorded at least ten times. This chain joins TRBV6-2 or TRBV6-3 and TRBJ1-1; the D is unclear. The CDR3 runs to 12 residues. Germline V CDR1 and CDR2: MNHEY, SVGEGT. The germline V and J ends were trimmed by 2 bases and 8 bases, with 9 bases remaining between them. DNA for the CDR3: TGTGCCAGCAGTTACGGACCCTCGGAAGCTTTCTTT. This gives the protein CASSYGPSEAFF.

This clonotype was observed a handful of times. The rearrangement uses TRBV5-1 and TRBJ2-1, with 8 bases identical to TRBD1. V dropped 2 bases and J dropped 5; count of bases not matched to a gene: 6. Germline CDR1 and CDR2: SGHRS and YFSETQ. The CDR3 covers 15 residues. CDR3 in DNA: TGCGCCAGCAGCTTATCGACAGGGGTCCACAATGAGCAGTTCTTC. It specifies CASSLSTGVHNEQFF.

V gene TRBV18 combines with J gene TRBJ1-1; D possibly corresponds to TRBD1 (5 bases). V was cut by 5 bases and J by 6 bases, with 13 bases left in between. The CDR3 has 13 residues. CDR1 is KGHSH, CDR2 LQKENI, per germline. Here the CDR3 reads CASSADSIPEAFF. The CDR3 bases are TGTGCCAGCTCAGCAGACAGTATCCCTGAAGCTTTCTTT.

V gene TRBV4-2 combines with J gene TRBJ2-3; 9 bases agree with TRBD2. This CDR3 has 17 residues. Germline CDR1 LGHNA, CDR2 YNFKEQ. V was pared by 0 bases and J by 4 bases, with 8 bases of the junction left unmatched. This CDR3 reads CASSQDSAGGPSDTQYF. The CDR3 DNA is TGTGCCAGCAGCCAAGATTCGGCGGGAGGGCCGTCAGATACGCAGTATTTT.

Ten or more counts support this clonotype. The gene calls are TRBV25-1 and TRBJ1-2; D possibly corresponds to TRBD1 (6 bases). This CDR3 has 14 amino acids. CDR1 and CDR2 from the germline V gene are MGHDK and SYGVNS. The V end lost 3 bases, the J end lost 5 bases, and 13 bases lay between the germline ends. The CDR3 coding sequence is TGTGCCAGCAGTGACCCTACAGGGCCTTATGGCTACACCTTC. Protein sequence: CASSDPTGPYGYTF.

The V call is TRBV7-8, the J call TRBJ2-7; D unclear. The CDR3 has 14 residues. Trimming took off 4 bases at V and 6 bases at J, with 16 bases between the two ends. The germline CDR1 and CDR2 sequences are SGHVS and FQNEAQ. The CDR3 DNA follows: TGTGCCAGCAGCTCGAATCGAACGGCCTTCGAGCAGTACGTC. Translation: CASSSNRTAFEQYV.

A few counts support this clonotype. The rearrangement links TRBV5-1 to TRBJ2-1; possibly TRBD1 for D (6 bases). Germline V lookup: CDR1 SGHRS, CDR2 YFSETQ. Trimming took off 0 bases at V and 12 bases at J, with 16 bases between the two ends. The CDR3 covers 14 residues. DNA of the CDR3: TGCGCCAGCAGCTTGGCCAGGGGCCAAGGAGGGCAGTTCTTC. Its protein is CASSLARGQGGQFF.

V and J are TRBV11-3 and TRBJ2-3; weak D call: TRBD2 (5 bases). CDR3 length equals 15 residues. Germline CDR1 reads SGHNT; CDR2 reads YENEEA. V was trimmed by 1 base and J by 2 bases, leaving 10 bases between them. CDR3 sequence reads: CASSLVTNPTDTQYF. The CDR3 DNA reads as TGTGCCAGCAGCTTAGTGACTAACCCCACAGATACGCAGTATTTT.

This clonotype appeared a few times. The chain combines TRBV3-1 with TRBJ1-6; D remains ambiguous. The CDR3 consists of 13 residues. Germline assignment: CDR1 LGHDT and CDR2 YNNKEL (reference sequence). The V end lost 1 base, the J end lost 10 bases, and 8 bases lay between the germline ends. For the CDR3, the DNA is TGTGCCAGCAGCCAAGTAGAGGGCTCACCCCTCCACTTT. Amino acids: CASSQVEGSPLHF. The full variable domain, with the rest looked up from reference TRBV3-1 and TRBJ1-6, is DTAVSQTPKYLVTQMGNDKSIKCEQNLGHDTMYWYKQDSKKFLKIMFSYNNKELIINETVPNRFSPKSPDKAHLNLHINSLELGDSAVYFCASSQVEGSPLHFGNGTRLTVT.

This clonotype was seen more than once but under ten times. The chain is built from TRBV7-9 and TRBJ2-1; 10 bases match TRBD2. From germline, CDR1 is SEHNR and CDR2 FQNEAQ (reference sequence). The CDR3 is made up of 16 amino acids. The trim removed 2 bases at V and 9 bases at J, leaving 10 bases unmatched. The CDR3 nucleotides are TGTGCCAGCAGCTTACGGGTTCTAGCGGGAGTTGGTGAGCAGTTCTTC. It translates to CASSLRVLAGVGEQFF.

This clonotype showed up just a few times. Here the CDR3 reads CASSEIPEFGTEAFF. Here the CDR3 DNA reads TGTGCCAGCAGTGAAATCCCGGAGTTCGGCACTGAAGCTTTCTTT. The chain joins TRBV6-1 to TRBJ1-1; D is uncertain. This CDR3 spans 15 amino acids. Germline loops: CDR1 MNHNS, CDR2 SASEGT. The V gene lost 2 bases and the J gene lost 4 bases, with 14 bases spanning the gap.

This clonotype was seen a few times. The chain employs TRBV12-5 and TRBJ2-1; D perhaps matches TRBD1 (6 bases). CDR3 length: 16 amino acids. The V end was cut by 1 base, the J end by 2 bases, with 12 bases between. Germline CDR1 is LGHNT and CDR2 is FRNRAP. CDR3 nucleotides: TGTGCTAGTGGTTTGGCGTTGGGGGCCGCCTACAATGAGCAGTTCTTC. Translated: CASGLALGAAYNEQFF.